The 10 T cell receptor beta chains listed next were all sequenced from one sample in a study of cytomegalovirus exposure and HLA in healthy donors. Both 60 Vbeta primers and 13 Jbeta primers went into the PCR. The assay was immunoSEQ multiplex PCR, and TCRdb's table has in-frame clones only and misses some. The data show around 140,000 clones, 65% to 80% seen once. The specimen was PBMCs. The source is a woman between 18 and 30 years old in good health and CMV-seronegative.

This clone was seen a handful of times. This chain connects TRBV6-1 to TRBJ2-6, with 8 positions matching TRBD1. The V gene end was trimmed by 5 bases and the J gene end by 2 bases; junction bases not matched to a gene: 2. CDR1 and CDR2 from the germline V gene are MNHNS and SASEGT. This CDR3 is built from 15 residues. CDR3 in amino acids: CASSQQGAGANVLTF. The CDR3 DNA follows: TGTGCCAGCAGTCAACAGGGGGCTGGGGCCAACGTCCTGACTTTC.

This clone was seen a handful of times. The chain carries TRBV4-1 and TRBJ2-1; 9 positions agree with TRBD2. The CDR3 spans 16 residues. Looked up from germline, CDR1 is MGHRA and CDR2 is YSYEKL. V was pared by 3 bases and J by 4 bases, with 7 bases of the junction left unmatched. CDR3 in DNA: TGCGCCAGCAGCCATCGCGGGAGGGTTGGGTACAATGAGCAGTTCTTC. It yields the protein CASSHRGRVGYNEQFF.

V and J are TRBV2 and TRBJ1-2; D unresolved. Germline V CDR1 and CDR2: SNHLY, FYNNEI. Trimming removed 1 base at V and 4 bases at J, with 7 bases between. CDR3 length: 13 amino acids. The CDR3 protein is CASSEGTVYGYTF. The CDR3 DNA follows: TGTGCCAGCAGTGAAGGAACGGTCTATGGCTACACCTTC.

The J gene is TRBJ1-1, the V gene TRBV29-1, with TRBD1 matching 7 bases. The V and J ends lost 7 bases and 6 bases, in that order; junction bases with no gene match: 8. This CDR3 is 12 amino acids long. Germline V gene data show CDR1 as SQVTM and CDR2 as ANQGSEA. The CDR3 protein is CSGRDRAAEAFF. The CDR3 bases are TGCAGCGGCCGCGACAGGGCCGCTGAAGCTTTCTTT.

The V and J genes are TRBV6-4 and TRBJ2-2; D is perhaps TRBD1 (5 bases). Trimming removed 3 bases at V and 4 bases at J, with 6 bases between. From germline, CDR1 is MRHNA and CDR2 SNTAGT. The CDR3 sequence is 13 residues long. The CDR3 reads CASSEGPTGELFF. CDR3 nucleotides: TGTGCCAGCAGTGAGGGGCCCACCGGGGAGCTGTTTTTT.

This clone was seen more than once but under ten times. The chain couples TRBV30 to TRBJ2-2; D might be TRBD2 (6 bases). The CDR3 covers 14 residues. The ends were cut back, 5 bases at V and 0 bases at J, with 10 bases in the middle. From germline, CDR1 is GTSNPN and CDR2 SVGIG (reference sequence). The CDR3 DNA sequence: TGTGCCTGGGCCCGACTAGCGAACACCGGGGAGCTGTTTTTT. As protein: CAWARLANTGELFF.

The chain combines TRBV7-9 with TRBJ1-1; D call uncertain. The germline V gene has CDR1 SEHNR and CDR2 FQNEAQ (reference sequence). The germline V and J ends were trimmed by 5 bases and 6 bases, with 22 bases remaining between them. The CDR3 covers 16 residues. The CDR3 is CASSAHTGIFVPEAFF. The CDR3 coding sequence is TGTGCCAGCAGCGCCCATACGGGGATCTTCGTTCCTGAAGCTTTCTTT.

V gene TRBV30 combines with J gene TRBJ2-7, with D unclear. V dropped 4 bases and J dropped 6 bases, with 10 bases sitting between them. CDR1 is GTSNPN, CDR2 SVGIG, per germline (reference sequence). This CDR3 is 11 amino acids long. The CDR3 bases are TGTGCCTGGAAAACTACATTCGAGCAGTACTTC. It yields the protein CAWKTTFEQYF.

This clone was detected only once. At one of its ends the junction is not consistent with the germline gene, which may arise from a read error. The rearrangement uses TRBV7-9 and TRBJ2-7; unclear D gene. Per the germline V gene, CDR1 is SEHNR and CDR2 is FQNEAQ (reference sequence). The CDR3 runs 12 residues. CDR3 residues: CSSSLTLWEQYF. CDR3 nucleotide sequence: TGTTCCAGCAGCCTGACATTGTGGGAGCAGTACTTC.

This clone has a handful of counts. Other DNA sequences in this sample translate to the same CDR3. The chain recombines TRBV6-5 with TRBJ1-1; unclear D gene. In germline, CDR1 is MNHEY, CDR2 SVGAGI. Trimming took 2 bases from V and 0 from J, leaving 7 bases between them. The CDR3 loop spans 14 amino acids. CDR3 in amino acids: CASSYGLMNTEAFF. The CDR3 DNA sequence: TGTGCCAGCAGTTACGGACTGATGAACACTGAAGCTTTCTTT.